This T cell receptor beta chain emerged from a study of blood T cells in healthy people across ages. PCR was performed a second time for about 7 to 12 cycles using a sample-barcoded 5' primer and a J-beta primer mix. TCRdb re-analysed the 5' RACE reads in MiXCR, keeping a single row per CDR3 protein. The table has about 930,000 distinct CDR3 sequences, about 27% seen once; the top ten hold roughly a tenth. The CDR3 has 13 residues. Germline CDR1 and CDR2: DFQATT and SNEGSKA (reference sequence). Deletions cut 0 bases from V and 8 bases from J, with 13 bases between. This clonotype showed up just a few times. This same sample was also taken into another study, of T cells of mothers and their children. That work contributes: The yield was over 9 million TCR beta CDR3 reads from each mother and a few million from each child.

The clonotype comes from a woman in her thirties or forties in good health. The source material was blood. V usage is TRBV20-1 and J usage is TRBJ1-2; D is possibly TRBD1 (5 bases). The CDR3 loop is CSARDLRREGYTF. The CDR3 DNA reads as TGCAGTGCTAGAGATCTACGCAGGGAGGGCTACACCTTC.